Below, 25 T cell receptor beta chains from the same sample are listed, as sequenced in a study of shared clonotypes between healthy human individuals. In the naive CD8 group, cells lacked CD45RO and were positively selected for CCR7, so terminally differentiated effector memory CD45RA+ cells were left out. Some clones are missing from TCRdb's copy, which holds only in-frame ones; the method was immunoSEQ multiplex PCR. The sample has around 1,900,000 clones; 93% are singletons. Sequences were obtained from naive CD8+ T cells from PBMCs. The origin of the receptors is a man younger than 35 in good health. Some clones in this sample may be carry-over from other donors' samples.

The rearrangement uses TRBV11-2 and TRBJ2-7; either TRBD1 or TRBD2 may fit D (7 bases each). This CDR3 contains 14 residues. Trimming removed 5 bases from V and 4 bases from J, with 15 bases in between. From germline, CDR1 is SGHAT and CDR2 FQNNGV. In DNA, the CDR3 is TGTGCCAGCAGCCACAGGGAGGGGGCATACGAGCAGTACTTC. This encodes CASSHREGAYEQYF.

The rearrangement links TRBV27 to TRBJ2-7; weak D call: TRBD1 (5 bases). Germline V gives CDR1 MNHEY, CDR2 SMNVEV (reference sequence). Deletions cut 3 bases from V and 2 bases from J, with 11 bases between. The CDR3 spans 14 residues. The CDR3 protein is CASSFSDSTYEQYF. The CDR3 region has the DNA TGTGCCAGCAGTTTTTCTGACAGTACCTACGAGCAGTACTTC.

This clone came up a few times. DNA of the CDR3: TGTGCCAGCAACGACGGGAATCAGCCCCAGCATTTT. This codes for CASNDGNQPQHF. This sequence joins TRBV28 and TRBJ1-5; no reliable D call. V was cut by 7 bases and J by 4 bases, with 8 bases left in between. Germline CDR1 MDHEN, CDR2 SYDVKM. This CDR3 comprises 12 residues.

This chain links TRBV4-1 with TRBJ2-1; perhaps TRBD2 as D (6 bases). Germline CDR1 and CDR2: MGHRA and YSYEKL. The CDR3 contains 17 residues. Trimming took 1 base from V and 0 from J, leaving 13 bases between them. Written as DNA, the CDR3 is TGCGCCAGCAGCCAAGTTCCGGCGGGGATCTCCTACAATGAGCAGTTCTTC. Translated, it gives CASSQVPAGISYNEQFF.

The chain is built from TRBV29-1 and TRBJ2-2, with 8 positions matching TRBD1. J was trimmed by 7 bases and V by 5 bases; bases with no gene match: 9. The CDR3 extends over 14 amino acids. Germline V gene lookup returns CDR1 SQVTM and CDR2 ANQGSEA. CDR3 DNA: TGCAGCGTTCCCCGGACAGGGTTTAACGGGGAGCTGTTTTTT. This gives the protein CSVPRTGFNGELFF.

The chain combines TRBV4-1 with TRBJ2-7; 7 nucleotides line up with TRBD2. In germline, CDR1 is MGHRA, CDR2 YSYEKL. The CDR3 covers 15 residues. V gave up 3 bases and J gave up 5 bases; unmatched junction bases: 10. CDR3 nucleotide sequence: TGCGCCAGCAGCCATCGCGGGAGAGGCCTAGACGAGCAGTACTTC. It codes for CASSHRGRGLDEQYF.

V and J are TRBV7-3 and TRBJ2-1; the D gene is possibly TRBD2 (6 bases). The germline V gene encodes CDR1 SGHTA and CDR2 FQGTGA. The V end was cut by 5 bases, the J end by 7 bases, with 18 bases between. This CDR3 has 15 amino acids. CDR3 in DNA: TGTGCCAGCAGCGCAGGGAGCGGGCGAGATAATGAGCAGTTCTTC. This sequence encodes CASSAGSGRDNEQFF.

V gene TRBV6-1 combines with J gene TRBJ2-7; D gene unclear. Deletions cut 6 bases from V and 6 bases from J, with 18 bases between. In germline, CDR1 is MNHNS, CDR2 SASEGT. The length of the CDR3 is 14 residues. The CDR3 is CASSPPGMGFEQYF. CDR3 nucleotides: TGTGCCAGCAGCCCCCCAGGTATGGGGTTCGAGCAGTACTTC.

V is TRBV2 and J is TRBJ2-1; 8 bases fit TRBD2. V was clipped by 8 bases and J by 8 bases; unmatched bases: 20. From germline, CDR1 is SNHLY and CDR2 FYNNEI. The CDR3 runs to 17 residues. Here the CDR3 DNA reads TGTGCCAGCGGATTACCGGGACTAGAAGAGTTTTCATATGAGCAGTTCTTC. The encoded protein is CASGLPGLEEFSYEQFF.

The gene calls are TRBV14 and TRBJ1-1; D is unclear. Trimming left V 1 base short and J 1 base short, with 10 bases between. The CDR3 totals 15 residues. Germline V CDR1 and CDR2: SGHDN, FVKESK. Written as DNA, the CDR3 is TGTGCCAGCAGCCAAGGAACATGGACGAACACTGAAGCTTTCTTT. It is translated as CASSQGTWTNTEAFF.

The rearrangement joins TRBV28 to TRBJ2-1; 8 bases fit TRBD2. Trimming at V came to 5 bases and at J to 7 bases, leaving 7 bases not matched to a gene. The CDR3 covers 14 residues. CDR1 is MDHEN and CDR2 is SYDVKM in the germline V gene. The CDR3 loop is CASSTLAGRNEQFF. For the CDR3, the DNA is TGTGCCAGCAGTACCCTAGCGGGTAGGAATGAGCAGTTCTTC.

The V gene is TRBV7-8, the J gene TRBJ1-4; D ambiguous. The germline V gene encodes CDR1 SGHVS and CDR2 FQNEAQ. CDR3 length: 16 amino acids. V gave up 3 bases and J gave up 7 bases, with 18 bases separating them. In nucleotides, the CDR3 is TGTGCCAGCAGCTTGTATAGGAACGCAGGCGGTGAAAAACTGTTTTTT. Translating gives CASSLYRNAGGEKLFF. Full variable domain (remainder filled in from reference TRBV7-8 and TRBJ1-4): GAGVSQSPRYKVAKRGQDVALRCDPISGHVSLFWYQQALGQGPEFLTYFQNEAQLDKSGLPSDRFFAERPEGSVSTLKIQRTQQEDSAVYLCASSLYRNAGGEKLFFGSGTQLSVL.

This clone was observed a few times. V usage is TRBV14 and J usage is TRBJ1-1; D is unresolved. The CDR3 loop spans 15 amino acids. The V gene lost 1 base and the J gene lost 0 bases, with 9 bases spanning the gap. Germline V gene data show CDR1 as SGHDN and CDR2 as FVKESK. The CDR3 sequence: CASSQVRQLNTEAFF. CDR3 DNA sequence: TGTGCCAGCAGCCAAGTCAGGCAACTGAACACTGAAGCTTTCTTT.

The chain is built from TRBV2 and TRBJ2-7, with 7 nucleotides matching TRBD1. CDR3 size: 15 residues. With 6 bases clipped from V and 2 bases from J, the junction kept 10 bases outside the gene matches. Germline values: CDR1 SNHLY, CDR2 FYNNEI. DNA of the CDR3: TGTGCCAGCAGCCCCCAGGGACAGAGACCCTACGAGCAGTACTTC. The encoded protein is CASSPQGQRPYEQYF.

This clone was picked up a small number of times. DNA of the CDR3: TGTGCCAGCAGTTTAATAGCCAGGGGCGATCAGCCCCAGCATTTT. It translates to CASSLIARGDQPQHF. The rearrangement uses TRBV27 and TRBJ1-5, with a tentative D call TRBD1 (6 bases). Germline V lookup: CDR1 MNHEY, CDR2 SMNVEV (reference sequence). There are 15 residues in the CDR3. The V end lost 2 bases, the J end lost 5 bases, and 13 bases lay between the germline ends.

This chain uses TRBV7-9 with TRBJ2-1; the D is unclear. Germline values: CDR1 SEHNR, CDR2 FQNEAQ (reference sequence). This CDR3 spans 17 amino acids. Trimming removed 2 bases from V and 3 bases from J, with 17 bases in between. CDR3 DNA sequence: TGTGCCAGCAGCTTAACGGCCACAAACCCCTACTACAATGAGCAGTTCTTC. Encoded protein: CASSLTATNPYYNEQFF.

The J gene is TRBJ2-3, the V gene TRBV11-2; D is uncertain. CDR3 length: 14 residues. The germline CDR1 and CDR2 sequences are SGHAT and FQNNGV. V shed 4 bases and J shed 2 bases, with 10 bases lying between them. Here the CDR3 reads CASSWFTPTDTQYF. Written as DNA, the CDR3 is TGTGCCAGCAGCTGGTTTACCCCCACAGATACGCAGTATTTT.

CDR3 DNA sequence: TGTGCCAGCAGCTTAGATATGGCTAGCGGGAGGGATTGGACCGGGGAGCTGTTTTTT. The encoded protein is CASSLDMASGRDWTGELFF. The chain uses TRBV11-2 and TRBJ2-2, with TRBD2 matching over 12 bases. This CDR3 region has 19 residues. Unmatched junction bases numbered 10, after V lost 0 bases and J lost 5 bases. The germline CDR1 and CDR2 sequences are SGHAT and FQNNGV.

The rearrangement joins TRBV7-9 to TRBJ2-1, with 8 bases identical to TRBD2. Germline CDR1 and CDR2: SEHNR and FQNEAQ (reference sequence). V dropped 3 bases and J dropped 9; count of bases not matched to a gene: 7. The CDR3 has 14 amino acids. In nucleotides, the CDR3 is TGTGCCAGCAGCTTGGGAGCGGGAGCTAGTGAGCAGTTCTTC. It specifies CASSLGAGASEQFF.

The gene calls are TRBV9 and TRBJ1-2; no clear D gene. Trimming took off 2 bases at V and 4 bases at J, with 15 bases between the two ends. The CDR3 covers 15 residues. From germline, CDR1 is SGDLS and CDR2 YYNGEE. CDR3 nucleotide sequence: TGTGCCAGCAGCGTTCTCCCTGGTGGTTCCTATGGCTACACCTTC. Encoded protein: CASSVLPGGSYGYTF. The complete variable domain, with remaining parts taken from reference TRBV9 and TRBJ1-2, reads DSGVTQTPKHLITATGQRVTLRCSPRSGDLSVYWYQQSLDQGLQFLIQYYNGEERAKGNILERFSAQQFPDLHSELNLSSLELGDSALYFCASSVLPGGSYGYTFGSGTRLTVV.

This rearrangement joins TRBV7-8 to TRBJ2-7, with 10 nucleotides matching TRBD2. Looked up from germline, CDR1 is SGHVS and CDR2 is FQNEAQ. V lost 5 bases, J lost 3 bases, and 7 bases stayed unmatched. The CDR3 has 15 residues. The CDR3 protein is CASSRGLAEFYEQYF. CDR3 DNA sequence: TGTGCCAGCAGCAGAGGACTAGCGGAGTTCTACGAGCAGTACTTC.

To note about this clone: Other DNA sequences from this sample encode an identical CDR3 as well. The chain couples TRBV29-1 to TRBJ2-7; 7 bases fit TRBD1. CDR1 is SQVTM, CDR2 ANQGSEA, per germline. CDR3 length equals 11 residues. Germline trimming cut 7 bases from V and 6 bases from J; bases unmatched to any gene: 6. CDR3 in DNA: TGCAGCGGGCGACAGGGCGGCGAGCAGTACTTC. It specifies CSGRQGGEQYF.

The rearrangement links TRBV9 to TRBJ2-5; D gene ambiguous. Per the germline V gene, CDR1 is SGDLS and CDR2 is YYNGEE. The V end was cut by 2 bases, the J end by 3 bases, with 11 bases between. The CDR3 consists of 14 residues. The CDR3: CASSVLGKEETQYF. The CDR3 region has the DNA TGTGCCAGCAGCGTTTTAGGAAAGGAAGAGACCCAGTACTTC.

This chain uses TRBV7-9 with TRBJ2-7; 10 positions agree with TRBD2. J was trimmed by 12 bases and V by 1 base; bases with no gene match: 9. This CDR3 region has 14 residues. Germline V gives CDR1 SEHNR, CDR2 FQNEAQ (reference sequence). Here the CDR3 reads CASSLDWTSGLLYF. The CDR3 coding sequence is TGTGCCAGCAGCTTAGACTGGACTAGCGGATTGTTGTACTTC.

V usage is TRBV28 and J usage is TRBJ1-1, with D hard to call. CDR1 is MDHEN, CDR2 SYDVKM, per germline. The CDR3 contains 13 residues. V was clipped by 3 bases and J by 6 bases, with 11 bases between them. The CDR3 nucleotides are TGTGCCAGCAGTTTCGGGGAAGGCGCTGAAGCTTTCTTT. It yields the protein CASSFGEGAEAFF.